Listed below are T cell receptor beta chains from one sample, sequenced in a study of blood T cell repertoires in COVID-19. Some clones are missing from TCRdb's copy, which holds only in-frame ones; the method was immunoSEQ multiplex PCR. The sample holds approximately 260,000 clones, 75% to 90% seen once. The sample consisted of peripheral blood. The source of these receptors is a woman between 40 and 50 years old who had recovered from COVID-19. Each CDR3 is given with its conserved first and last residue. D genes are given only for firm matches. The listing skips clone size in some rows; elsewhere it reads once, few, many or a size class.

d_gene | abundance | j_gene | v_gene | CDR3aa | CDR3nt
- | - | TRBJ2-2 | TRBV28 | CASNRLDTGELFF | TGTGCCAGCAACCGACTCGACACCGGGGAGCTGTTTTTT
TRBD2 | - | TRBJ2-3 | TRBV6-5 | CASSLAGGTDTQYF | TGTGCCAGCAGTCTAGCGGGGGGTACAGATACGCAGTATTTT
- | - | TRBJ2-1 | TRBV9 | CASSLEGDWLVDEQFF | TGTGCCAGCAGCCTCGAGGGAGATTGGCTGGTAGATGAGCAGTTCTTC
TRBD1 | - | TRBJ1-5 | TRBV24-1 | CATSRTGGNQPQHF | TGTGCCACCAGCAGGACAGGGGGCAATCAGCCCCAGCATTTT
- | - | TRBJ2-5 | TRBV20-1 | CSGGFGETQYF | TGCAGTGGCGGGTTCGGGGAGACCCAGTACTTC
- | few | TRBJ2-7 | TRBV7-3 | CASSLTPAGSYEQYF | TGTGCCAGCAGCTTAACTCCAGCGGGCTCCTACGAGCAGTACTTC
- | - | TRBJ1-1 | TRBV5-4 | CASSPRVGGAEAFF | TGTGCCAGCAGCCCCAGAGTTGGGGGGGCTGAAGCTTTCTTT
TRBD2 | few | TRBJ2-1 | TRBV24-1 | CATSDTGTSGRNEQFF | TGTGCCACCAGTGATACCGGGACTAGCGGGAGAAATGAGCAGTTCTTC
- | once | TRBJ2-5 | TRBV5-1 | CASSLAMRETQYF | TGCGCCAGCAGCTTGGCGATGCGGGAGACCCAGTACTTC
TRBD2 | - | TRBJ2-3 | TRBV7-8 | CASSPRAGTSLPDTQYF | TGTGCCAGCAGCCCAAGGGCCGGGACTAGTTTACCAGATACGCAGTATTTT
TRBD1 | - | TRBJ1-5 | TRBV6-1 | CASSARDRGGNQPQHF | TGTGCCAGCAGTGCCCGGGACAGGGGGGGAAATCAGCCCCAGCATTTT
- | few | TRBJ2-2 | TRBV10-1 | CASSSTTGELFF | TGCGCCAGCAGTTCGACTACCGGGGAGCTGTTTTTT
- | - | TRBJ1-2 | TRBV14 | CASSPHQSTDYYGYTF | TGTGCCAGCAGCCCTCACCAATCGACAGACTACTATGGCTACACCTTC
- | - | TRBJ1-5 | TRBV19 | CASLGVGSNQPQHF | TGTGCCAGTTTAGGGGTAGGGAGCAATCAGCCCCAGCATTTT
TRBD1 | - | TRBJ1-1 | TRBV6-5 | CASSIDRETEAFF | TGTGCCAGCAGTATAGACAGGGAAACTGAAGCTTTCTTT
TRBD2 | - | TRBJ2-7 | TRBV5-1 | CASSSQAGGFYEQYF | TGCGCCAGCAGCTCCCAAGCGGGGGGATTCTACGAGCAGTACTTC
- | - | TRBJ2-2 | TRBV23-1 | CASSQRAEANTGELFF | TGCGCCAGCAGTCAAAGAGCGGAAGCGAACACCGGGGAGCTGTTTTTT
- | once | TRBJ1-3 | TRBV6-5 | CASSYSGGAGNTIYF | TGTGCCAGCAGTTACTCGGGAGGGGCAGGAAACACCATATATTTT
TRBD2 | - | TRBJ2-2 | TRBV3-1/TRBV3-2 | CASSPHTGGAHGELFF | TGTGCCAGCAGCCCCCATACGGGGGGGGCCCACGGGGAGCTGTTTTTT
- | - | TRBJ1-4 | TRBV7-2 | CASSSLPEANEKLFF | TGTGCCAGCAGCTCCCTCCCCGAGGCTAATGAAAAACTGTTTTTT
- | - | TRBJ1-4 | TRBV6-5 | CASSLGTLNEKLFF | TGTGCCAGCAGTCTCGGGACACTTAATGAAAAACTGTTTTTT
TRBD2 | - | TRBJ2-6 | TRBV27 | CASSLFAGGRATGANVLTF | TGTGCCAGCAGTTTATTTGCGGGAGGCAGGGCTACGGGGGCCAACGTCCTGACTTTC
- | once | TRBJ2-2 | TRBV6-2/TRBV6-3 | CASSHSAGELFF | TGTGCCAGCAGCCACTCGGCCGGGGAGCTGTTTTTT
- | - | TRBJ1-6 | TRBV3-1/TRBV3-2 | CASSLDSDNSPLHF | TGTGCCAGCAGCCTGGACAGTGATAATTCACCCCTCCACTTT
TRBD2 | - | TRBJ2-3 | TRBV4-2 | CASSQDRGRGARDTQYF | TGTGCCAGCAGCCAAGATCGAGGGCGGGGGGCAAGAGATACGCAGTATTTT
- | once | TRBJ1-3 | TRBV9 | CASSSPSGVAGNTIYF | TGTGCCAGCAGTTCACCTTCAGGGGTCGCTGGAAACACCATATATTTT
TRBD2 | - | TRBJ2-3 | TRBV19 | CASSIDGLAGSLTDTQYF | TGTGCCAGTAGTATAGATGGACTAGCGGGAAGCCTCACAGATACGCAGTATTTT
TRBD1 | - | TRBJ2-1 | TRBV5-1 | CASSLGGTGAYNEQFF | TGCGCCAGCAGCTTGGGAGGGACAGGCGCCTACAATGAGCAGTTCTTC
- | - | TRBJ2-1 | TRBV12-2 | CASRLPKCEQFF | TGTGCAAGTCGCCTCCCTAAATGTGAGCAGTTCTTC
TRBD1 | - | TRBJ2-6 | TRBV28 | CASRLGTGVFSGANVLTF | TGTGCCAGCAGGCTTGGGACAGGGGTTTTCTCTGGGGCCAACGTCCTGACTTTC
TRBD1 | - | TRBJ2-5 | TRBV19 | CASSTNRGETQYF | TGTGCCAGTAGTACTAACAGGGGCGAGACCCAGTACTTC
- | once | TRBJ2-1 | TRBV11-3 | CASSPGQLHEQFF | TGTGCCAGCAGCCCCGGTCAACTCCATGAGCAGTTCTTC
- | - | TRBJ1-5 | TRBV6-2/TRBV6-3 | CASSDLQGDQPQHF | TGTGCCAGCAGTGACCTACAGGGAGATCAGCCCCAGCATTTT
TRBD2 | - | TRBJ2-6 | TRBV14 | CASSHIGGLAGVGGANVLTF | TGTGCCAGCAGCCATATTGGCGGACTAGCGGGGGTGGGGGGGGCCAACGTCCTGACTTTC
- | once | TRBJ1-3 | TRBV7-2 | CASSLGLPSGNTIYF | TGTGCCAGCAGCTTAGGTCTACCCTCTGGAAACACCATATATTTT
- | - | TRBJ2-7 | TRBV27 | CASSLSLGVGEQYF | TGTGCCAGCAGTTTATCGCTAGGGGTCGGAGAGCAGTACTTC
TRBD2 | - | TRBJ2-1 | TRBV18 | CASSPFTSGGASDEQFF | TGTGCCAGCTCACCATTTACTAGCGGGGGGGCATCTGATGAGCAGTTCTTC
TRBD2 | - | TRBJ2-5 | TRBV5-6 | CASSLRGGAEETQYF | TGTGCCAGCAGCTTGCGCGGGGGGGCCGAAGAGACCCAGTACTTC
TRBD2 | - | TRBJ2-5 | TRBV29-1 | CSVVAGFQETQYF | TGCAGCGTTGTAGCGGGCTTCCAAGAGACCCAGTACTTC
TRBD1 | - | TRBJ1-1 | TRBV6-5 | CASSHGGQGTTEAFF | TGTGCCAGCAGTCATGGGGGACAGGGGACCACTGAAGCTTTCTTT
TRBD1 | - | TRBJ1-2 | TRBV19 | CASSIAGTDYGYTF | TGTGCCAGTAGTATAGCGGGGACAGACTATGGCTACACCTTC
- | - | TRBJ1-5 | TRBV28 | CASSLLAPSNQPQHF | TGTGCCAGCAGTTTGTTAGCTCCGAGCAATCAGCCCCAGCATTTT
- | - | TRBJ2-7 | TRBV5-4 | CASSLASRVEQYF | TGTGCCAGCAGCTTGGCCTCGCGGGTCGAGCAGTACTTC
TRBD1 | - | TRBJ2-2 | TRBV19 | CASRLDRSNTGELFF | TGTGCCAGTAGATTGGACAGGTCGAACACCGGGGAGCTGTTTTTT
TRBD2 | - | TRBJ2-3 | TRBV7-6 | CASSFRLSGSTDTQYF | TGTGCCAGCAGCTTTAGGCTTAGCGGGAGCACAGATACGCAGTATTTT
- | - | TRBJ2-1 | TRBV6-5 | CASSTGMNNEQFF | TGTGCCAGCAGCACCGGGATGAACAATGAGCAGTTCTTC
- | - | TRBJ2-1 | TRBV5-1 | CASSLVGETYNEQFF | TGCGCCAGCAGCTTGGTAGGGGAAACCTACAATGAGCAGTTCTTC
- | - | TRBJ2-5 | TRBV5-8 | CASRLALRDQETQYF | TGTGCCAGCAGACTGGCTCTCAGGGACCAAGAGACCCAGTACTTC
- | - | TRBJ1-5 | TRBV11-2 | CASSLEGGSGNQPQHF | TGTGCCAGCAGCTTAGAGGGAGGGTCGGGCAATCAGCCCCAGCATTTT
TRBD2 | - | TRBJ2-1 | TRBV27 | CASSPWTSGNNEQFF | TGTGCCAGCAGTCCCTGGACTAGCGGGAACAATGAGCAGTTCTTC
- | - | TRBJ1-1 | TRBV19 | CASSIDSISSEAFF | TGTGCCAGTAGTATAGATTCTATTTCTTCGGAAGCTTTCTTT
- | once | TRBJ2-6 | TRBV11-2 | CASSLGRLLGGANVLTF | TGTGCCAGCAGCTTAGGCAGGCTATTGGGTGGGGCCAACGTCCTGACTTTC
- | - | TRBJ2-3 | TRBV3-1/TRBV3-2 | CASSQVHSPTDTQYF | TGTGCCAGCAGCCAAGTTCACAGCCCCACAGATACGCAGTATTTT
TRBD1 | - | TRBJ2-2 | TRBV28 | CASKNGQGYTGELFF | TGTGCCAGCAAAAATGGACAGGGGTACACCGGGGAGCTGTTTTTT